The entry that follows covers one TCR beta chain sequence. There are 14 residues in the CDR3. The ends were cut back, 0 bases at V and 5 bases at J, with 10 bases in the middle. Germline CDR1 and CDR2: SGHAT and FQNNGV. Enrolled through a virtual design, the participants were between about 18 and 100 years of age and came from roughly 22 US areas. Participants' own reports of clinical history determined their cohort assignment. Cohort 3 recovery required two negative PCRs, clearance, or symptom resolution. The sample is drawn from a study of blood T cell repertoires in COVID-19. Under the authors' procedure: Estimation of nucleated cell counts was performed using reference gene primer amplification. Here immunoSEQ multiplex PCR was the method, and the copy in TCRdb shows in-frame clones only, minus some. For V, J and clone size, that table is used; D and trimming come from the DNA. The table records approximately 470,000 clones, about 90% of them present only once.

Sequencing was done on a sample of PBMCs or T cells enriched from blood (not recorded which). This clonotype originated in a woman between 18 and 29 years old who had recovered from COVID-19. The chain carries TRBV11-2 and TRBJ1-1; TRBD1 is a possible D gene (5 bases). The CDR3 spells CASSLDHGGTEAFF. In nucleotides, the CDR3 is TGTGCCAGCAGCTTAGATCATGGGGGGACTGAAGCTTTCTTT.